These T cell receptor beta chains were read from a single sample in a study of blood T cells in healthy people across ages. TCRdb analysed the 5' RACE reads with MiXCR anew, one entry per CDR3 protein. Among around 800,000 distinct CDR3 sequences listed, approximately 67% were seen once. The sequencing input was blood. These receptor sequences come from a man aged 25 to 40 in good health. Both conserved end residues are part of each CDR3. D genes are given only for firm matches. Where a row states a size, it is once, few, many or the class of an expanded clone; other rows omit it.

d_call	v_call	clone_size	j_call	cdr3_aa	cdr3_nt
TRBD2	TRBV15	.	TRBJ2-7	CATSESGGAPYEQYF	TGTGCCACCAGCGAAAGCGGGGGGGCGCCCTACGAGCAGTACTTC
.	TRBV10-3	few	TRBJ2-7	CASKGTLYEQYF	TGTGCCTCCAAGGGGACACTTTACGAGCAGTACTTC
.	TRBV29-1	many	TRBJ2-7	CSVEEPRGEQYF	TGCAGCGTTGAAGAACCGAGGGGCGAGCAGTACTTC
.	TRBV9	.	TRBJ1-1	CASSASITPTEAFF	TGTGCCAGCAGCGCTAGTATCACGCCGACGGAAGCTTTCTTT
TRBD1	TRBV10-3	.	TRBJ2-7	CAISDLPPITGEIRYEQYF	TGTGCCATCAGTGACCTGCCCCCGATAACAGGGGAGATCCGCTACGAGCAGTACTTC
TRBD1	TRBV7-2	.	TRBJ2-1	CASSPTMTGLDEQFF	TGTGCCAGCAGCCCGACAATGACAGGGTTAGATGAGCAGTTCTTC
TRBD2	TRBV20-1	few	TRBJ2-3	CSARGAGGQVDTQYF	TGCAGTGCTAGAGGAGCGGGGGGGCAGGTAGATACGCAGTATTTT
.	TRBV6-1	.	TRBJ2-2	CASSEQSGFTGELFF	TGTGCCAGCAGTGAACAGTCAGGTTTCACCGGGGAGCTGTTTTTT
.	TRBV5-1	.	TRBJ2-7	CASSLGPGAGYEQYF	TGCGCCAGCAGCTTGGGACCAGGGGCCGGGTACGAGCAGTACTTC
TRBD1	TRBV20-1	.	TRBJ1-4	CSAGRQGEKLFF	TGCAGTGCTGGGAGACAGGGGGAAAAACTGTTTTTT
.	TRBV4-3	.	TRBJ2-2	CASKPRGSGELFF	TGCGCCAGCAAACCCAGGGGATCGGGGGAGCTGTTTTTT
.	TRBV29-1	.	TRBJ1-1	CSVVTANLNTEAFF	TGCAGCGTTGTAACAGCCAATCTGAACACTGAAGCTTTCTTT
.	TRBV7-2	.	TRBJ1-5	CASSWFENQPQHF	TGTGCCAGCAGCTGGTTCGAGAATCAGCCCCAGCATTTT
.	TRBV5-6	.	TRBJ1-4	CASSSGRKLFF	TGTGCCAGCAGCTCCGGGCGAAAACTGTTTTTT
TRBD2	TRBV7-8	many	TRBJ2-7	CASSLGGTSSYEQYF	TGTGCCAGCAGCTTAGGCGGGACTAGCTCCTACGAGCAGTACTTC
.	TRBV6-1	once	TRBJ2-1	CASLGTGSSYNEQFF	TGTGCCAGCTTAGGGACTGGGAGCTCCTACAATGAGCAGTTCTTC
.	TRBV20-1	.	TRBJ2-2	CSLGGGNTGELFF	TGCAGTTTGGGTGGGGGGAACACCGGGGAGCTGTTTTTT
.	TRBV29-1	.	TRBJ2-5	CSVEAAGAIETQYF	TGTAGCGTTGAAGCGGCAGGGGCCATTGAGACCCAGTACTTC
.	TRBV28	.	TRBJ2-1	CASRSPSSYNEQFF	TGTGCCAGCAGGTCACCCAGCTCCTACAATGAGCAGTTCTTC
TRBD2	TRBV15	.	TRBJ2-3	CATSSRLAGISDTQYF	TGTGCCACCAGCTCCAGACTAGCGGGGATCTCAGATACGCAGTATTTT
.	TRBV29-1	.	TRBJ2-5	CSAEQETQYF	TGCAGCGCCGAACAAGAGACCCAGTACTTC
TRBD1	TRBV3-1	.	TRBJ1-6	CASRGTGTNNSPLHF	TGTGCCAGCAGGGGGACAGGAACTAATAATTCACCCCTCCACTTT
TRBD2	TRBV27	.	TRBJ2-5	CASSLGGGTVKTQYF	TGTGCCAGCAGTTTGGGCGGGGGGACCGTTAAGACCCAGTACTTC
TRBD2	TRBV9	once	TRBJ2-2	CASSVTRGGGELFF	TGTGCCAGCAGCGTAACCCGCGGGGGCGGGGAGCTGTTTTTT
.	TRBV3-1	.	TRBJ2-7	CASSHLSWTYDEQYF	TGTGCCAGCAGCCATCTGTCCTGGACCTACGATGAGCAGTACTTC
TRBD1	TRBV3-1	.	TRBJ1-1	CASNSIFRGQGNTEAFF	TGTGCCAGCAACTCTATCTTCCGGGGACAGGGGAACACTGAAGCTTTCTTT
.	TRBV6-5	.	TRBJ1-4	CASSYLVRASEKLFF	TGTGCCAGCAGTTACCTCGTAAGGGCTAGTGAAAAACTGTTTTTT
TRBD1	TRBV5-1	.	TRBJ2-7	CASSTGDRGYEQYF	TGCGCCAGCAGCACGGGGGACAGGGGCTACGAGCAGTACTTC
.	TRBV7-9	.	TRBJ2-7	CASNLSIDEQYF	TGTGCCAGCAACTTAAGTATCGACGAGCAGTACTTC
TRBD2	TRBV14	few	TRBJ2-5	CASSQAAGGEQYF	TGTGCCAGCAGCCAAGCGGCGGGAGGGGAGCAGTACTTC
.	TRBV7-2	.	TRBJ2-7	CASSLDPGSGYEQYF	TGTGCCAGCAGCTTAGATCCGGGCTCGGGCTACGAGCAGTACTTC
.	TRBV27	few	TRBJ2-7	CASSFRGAGYEQYF	TGTGCCAGCAGTTTTCGAGGGGCAGGGTACGAGCAGTACTTC
.	TRBV12-3/TRBV12-4	.	TRBJ1-4	CASSFGSRVGEKLFF	TGTGCCAGCAGTTTTGGGTCTAGGGTTGGCGAAAAACTGTTTTTT
.	TRBV7-9	.	TRBJ2-3	CASSPTVDRRTDTQYF	TGTGCCAGCAGCCCCACGGTAGACCGGAGGACAGATACGCAGTATTTT
TRBD2	TRBV7-2	few	TRBJ2-1	CASSTTYWVPSGGNNEQFF	TGTGCCAGCAGCACGACGTACTGGGTCCCTAGCGGGGGGAACAATGAGCAGTTCTTC
.	TRBV9	.	TRBJ2-1	CASSGDTPIRYNEQFF	TGCGCCAGCAGCGGGGACACCCCCATTCGCTACAATGAGCAGTTCTTC
TRBD1	TRBV20-1	few	TRBJ2-5	CSATDRAQYF	TGCAGTGCCACTGACAGGGCGCAGTACTTC
.	TRBV6-1	.	TRBJ1-6	CASQRRDANSPLHF	TGTGCCAGCCAAAGGAGGGACGCTAATTCACCCCTCCACTTT
.	TRBV7-8	.	TRBJ2-6	CASSSPNRADGANVLTF	TGTGCCAGCAGCTCTCCGAACAGGGCTGACGGGGCCAACGTCCTGACTTTC
.	TRBV11-2	.	TRBJ2-1	CASSFQGYINEQFF	TGTGCCAGCAGCTTCCAGGGGTACATCAATGAGCAGTTCTTC
TRBD2	TRBV7-6	.	TRBJ2-1	CASSRFPGLAGDSGNEQFF	TGTGCCAGCAGCAGATTTCCGGGACTAGCGGGGGATAGTGGGAATGAGCAGTTCTTC
TRBD2	TRBV6-1	.	TRBJ2-7	CASSEFGTSGYNEQYF	TGTGCCAGCAGTGAGTTCGGGACTAGCGGGTACAATGAGCAGTACTTC
TRBD2	TRBV4-3	few	TRBJ2-1	CASSQALTQLAGKDEQFF	TGCGCCAGCAGCCAAGCTTTAACCCAGCTAGCGGGGAAGGATGAGCAGTTCTTC
TRBD1	TRBV27	.	TRBJ2-7	CASSLSGQAGEQYF	TGTGCCAGCAGTTTATCGGGACAGGCCGGCGAGCAGTACTTC
.	TRBV6-4	.	TRBJ2-1	CASSGEAGSYNEQFF	TGTGCCAGCAGTGGGGAGGCGGGGAGTTACAATGAGCAGTTCTTC
TRBD1	TRBV29-1	.	TRBJ2-7	CSVPGQEDYEQYF	TGCAGCGTCCCGGGACAGGAAGACTACGAGCAGTACTTC
.	TRBV3-1	.	TRBJ2-7	CASSQGPSLDEQYF	TGTGCCAGCAGCCAGGGACCCAGCCTTGACGAGCAGTACTTC
.	TRBV4-3	.	TRBJ1-1	CASSHTGSTEAFF	TGCGCCAGCAGCCACACAGGGTCCACTGAAGCTTTCTTT
.	TRBV11-2	.	TRBJ2-3	CASSLDPAFTDTQYF	TGTGCCAGCAGCTTAGATCCGGCTTTCACAGATACGCAGTATTTT
TRBD1	TRBV24-1	.	TRBJ2-1	CATSDPKQGLGDDEQFF	TGTGCCACCAGTGACCCCAAACAGGGGTTGGGGGACGATGAGCAGTTCTTC
TRBD1	TRBV12-3/TRBV12-4	few	TRBJ2-7	CASSLPDRVAYEQYF	TGTGCCAGCAGTTTACCCGACAGGGTAGCCTACGAGCAGTACTTC
TRBD1	TRBV5-1	.	TRBJ2-7	CASSLGTGSQHEQYF	TGCGCCAGCAGCCTAGGGACAGGGTCTCAACACGAGCAGTACTTC
TRBD2	TRBV12-3/TRBV12-4	.	TRBJ2-3	CASSLLAGGRGTQYF	TGTGCCAGCTCCCTCTTAGCGGGGGGGCGAGGTACGCAGTATTTT
TRBD1	TRBV10-3	.	TRBJ2-7	CAISESLDRGDHEQYF	TGTGCCATCAGTGAGTCTTTGGACAGGGGTGACCACGAGCAGTACTTC